These 32 T cell receptor beta chains share one sample of origin, sequenced in a study of cytomegalovirus exposure and HLA in healthy donors. This table comes from immunoSEQ multiplex PCR, and its TCRdb copy is limited to in-frame clones, with some not included. The sample gives more than 70,000 clones, 94% of which show up once; 1% is in the top ten. Sequenced sample: PBMCs. These receptors originate from a woman between 18 and 30 years old in good health and CMV-seronegative.

V gene TRBV28 combines with J gene TRBJ1-4; the D gene is possibly TRBD1 (6 bases). Germline V lookup: CDR1 MDHEN, CDR2 SYDVKM. This CDR3 is 17 amino acids long. V was trimmed by 3 bases and J by 1 base, leaving 15 bases between them. The CDR3, as DNA: TGTGCCAGCAGTTTGGGTGGGGGCGGAGTAACTAATGAAAAACTGTTTTTT. Translating gives CASSLGGGGVTNEKLFF.

The chain uses TRBV4-3 and TRBJ1-4; D may be TRBD1 (5 bases). The CDR3 extends over 15 amino acids. Trimming left V 0 bases short and J 4 bases short, with 9 bases between. CDR1 and CDR2 (germline): LGHNA, YSLEER. CDR3 coding DNA: TGCGCCAGCAGCCAAGATGGGGGGAATAATGAAAAACTGTTTTTT. It translates to CASSQDGGNNEKLFF.

This clone has just one count. The chain carries TRBV18 and TRBJ2-1; D gene unclear. Trimming removed 3 bases from V and 7 bases from J, with 16 bases in between. Germline V gene sequence: CDR1 KGHSH, CDR2 LQKENI. The CDR3 is 15 residues long. CDR3: CASSPSSPLLNEQFF. The CDR3 nucleotides are TGTGCCAGCTCACCCTCTAGTCCGCTACTTAATGAGCAGTTCTTC. Drawing the rest from reference TRBV18 and TRBJ2-1, the complete variable domain is NAGVMQNPRHLVRRRGQEARLRCSPMKGHSHVYWYRQLPEEGLKFMVYLQKENIIDESGMPKERFSAEFPKEGPSILRIQQVVRGDSAAYFCASSPSSPLLNEQFFGPGTRLTVL.

The chain combines TRBV11-2 with TRBJ2-2; D not resolved. Trimming took off 2 bases at V and 5 bases at J, with 6 bases between the two ends. Germline assignment: CDR1 SGHAT and CDR2 FQNNGV. The length of the CDR3 is 13 residues. The CDR3 spells CASSLYRTGELFF. The CDR3 DNA is TGTGCCAGCAGCTTATACAGAACCGGGGAGCTGTTTTTT.

J is TRBJ2-1 and V is TRBV6-5; maybe TRBD1 (5 bases). Per germline, CDR1 MNHEY and CDR2 SVGAGI. The CDR3 spans 14 residues. With 2 bases removed from V and 4 bases from J, the gap between germline ends came to 9 bases. CDR3: CASSYQDTYNEQFF. In DNA form, the CDR3 reads TGTGCCAGCAGTTACCAGGACACATACAATGAGCAGTTCTTC.

The chain links TRBV7-3 to TRBJ1-3, with D tentatively TRBD1 (6 bases). Germline V gives CDR1 SGHTA, CDR2 FQGTGA. There are 15 residues in the CDR3. V lost 5 bases to trimming and J lost 8 bases, with 19 bases between them. CDR3 amino acids: CASSPSLYPGDTIYF. CDR3 bases: TGTGCCAGCAGCCCCTCCCTGTACCCAGGGGACACCATATATTTT.

With respect to this clone: Other DNA sequences in the same sample also yield this CDR3. The chain is built from TRBV14 and TRBJ2-2; D is unclear. This CDR3 spans 13 amino acids. V was shortened by 0 bases and J by 7 bases, with 6 bases between the two germline ends. Germline assignment: CDR1 SGHDN and CDR2 FVKESK. The CDR3 coding sequence is TGTGCCAGCAGCCAAGATCGCGGCGGGGAGCTGTTTTTT. It codes for CASSQDRGGELFF.

A single count supports this clone. The chain has TRBV28 and TRBJ1-3, with 7 nucleotides matching TRBD1. The CDR3 has 16 amino acids. The germline gives CDR1 MDHEN, CDR2 SYDVKM. With 8 bases clipped from V and 1 base from J, the junction kept 11 bases outside the gene matches. The CDR3 here is CASRNDREVSGNTIYF. Written as DNA, the CDR3 is TGTGCCAGCCGGAACGACAGGGAGGTTTCTGGAAACACCATATATTTT.

The chain combines TRBV30 with TRBJ1-6, with D perhaps TRBD1 (5 bases). Germline V gene lookup returns CDR1 GTSNPN and CDR2 SVGIG (reference sequence). The CDR3 contains 11 residues. Between the trimmed V and J ends, which lost 4 bases and 7 bases, there was a span of 5 bases. CDR3 nucleotides: TGTGCCTGGACAGGGAATTCACCCCTCCACTTT. Translated, it gives CAWTGNSPLHF.

V gene TRBV19 combines with J gene TRBJ2-7, with TRBD2 as a possible D gene (5 bases). The CDR3 loop spans 13 amino acids. V was cut by 5 bases and J by 6 bases, with 14 bases left in between. Germline CDR1 and CDR2: LNHDA and SQIVND (reference sequence). CDR3 amino acids: CASSPRGTAEQYF. DNA of the CDR3: TGTGCCAGTAGTCCCCGGGGAACAGCCGAGCAGTACTTC.

The V gene is TRBV16, the J gene TRBJ1-5; possibly TRBD1 for D (6 bases). Per germline, CDR1 KGHSY and CDR2 FQNENV. This CDR3 has 16 residues. Deletions cut 0 bases from V and 1 base from J, with 10 bases between. CDR3 in amino acids: CASSQSTGFSNQPQHF. DNA for the CDR3: TGTGCCAGCAGCCAATCTACAGGGTTCAGCAATCAGCCCCAGCATTTT.

The chain links TRBV4-2 to TRBJ1-1, with 7 bases matching TRBD1. This CDR3 contains 14 residues. Germline assignment: CDR1 LGHNA and CDR2 YNFKEQ. V was pared by 0 bases and J by 5 bases, with 3 bases of the junction left unmatched. CDR3 region: CASSQDHRGTEAFF. The CDR3 DNA is TGTGCCAGCAGCCAAGACCACAGGGGAACTGAAGCTTTCTTT.

The chain links TRBV6-1 to TRBJ1-1, with D unclear. There are 14 residues in the CDR3. Germline V CDR1 and CDR2: MNHNS, SASEGT. The ends were cut back, 2 bases at V and 4 bases at J, with 11 bases in the middle. CDR3 nucleotide sequence: TGTGCCAGCAGTGAAACCATGGAGACCACTGAAGCTTTCTTT. Its protein product is CASSETMETTEAFF.

This chain joins TRBV9 and TRBJ2-3; D may be TRBD2 (6 bases). The V gene lost 4 bases and the J gene lost 0 bases, with 9 bases spanning the gap. Germline V CDR1 and CDR2: SGDLS, YYNGEE. CDR3 length: 14 residues. In DNA, the CDR3 is TGTGCCAGCAGCCAAGGGACTAGCACAGATACGCAGTATTTT. This gives the protein CASSQGTSTDTQYF.

The V call is TRBV27, the J call TRBJ1-1, with D unresolved. The CDR3 is 14 residues long. The germline V gene encodes CDR1 MNHEY and CDR2 SMNVEV (reference sequence). V was pared by 5 bases and J by 1 base, with 11 bases between. The CDR3 spells CASSLRSSNTEAFF. DNA of the CDR3: TGTGCCAGCAGTCTGAGATCTTCGAACACTGAAGCTTTCTTT.

The rearrangement joins TRBV28 to TRBJ2-1; D possibly corresponds to TRBD2 (5 bases). The CDR3 contains 16 residues. Trimming shortened V by 6 bases and J by 5 bases, and 20 bases separated the two germline ends. Germline V gene lookup returns CDR1 MDHEN and CDR2 SYDVKM. The CDR3 is CASSLENGGPNNEQFF. The DNA for the CDR3 is TGTGCCAGCAGCCTTGAGAACGGCGGGCCAAACAATGAGCAGTTCTTC.

This clone was counted once. This chain uses TRBV29-1 with TRBJ1-1, with a tentative D call TRBD1 (6 bases). The germline CDR1 and CDR2 sequences are SQVTM and ANQGSEA. V was cut by 3 bases and J by 1 base, with 12 bases left in between. The CDR3 consists of 14 residues. The CDR3 DNA reads as TGCAGCGTTGATGGCGACAGGAAGAACACTGAAGCTTTCTTT. Its translation: CSVDGDRKNTEAFF.

The genes are TRBV7-2 and TRBJ2-5; 8 bases match TRBD2. The CDR3 sequence is 15 residues long. The J segment lost 1 base and the V segment lost 4 bases, leaving 5 bases of the junction unmatched. CDR1 SGHTA and CDR2 FQGNSA come from the germline V gene. The CDR3 coding sequence is TGTGCCAGCAGCTCATATGGGACTAGCCAAGAGACCCAGTACTTC. Translated, it gives CASSSYGTSQETQYF.

This clone was seen only once. The V call is TRBV7-9, the J call TRBJ1-1, with D perhaps TRBD1 (5 bases). The CDR3 has 15 residues. Germline loops: CDR1 SEHNR, CDR2 FQNEAQ (reference sequence). V lost 5 bases, J lost 11 bases, and 24 bases lay in between. In DNA form, the CDR3 reads TGTGCCAGCAGCCCATCCGACAGCGCAGGGATCGTGGCTTTCTTT. The encoded protein is CASSPSDSAGIVAFF.

The rearrangement uses TRBV28 and TRBJ1-5, with D hard to call. Germline V lookup: CDR1 MDHEN, CDR2 SYDVKM. The V end was cut by 3 bases, the J end by 6 bases, with 3 bases between. The CDR3 totals 11 residues. CDR3 residues: CASSFGQPQHF. CDR3 coding DNA: TGTGCCAGCAGTTTCGGTCAGCCCCAGCATTTT. The whole variable domain, remainder taken from reference TRBV28 and TRBJ1-5, is DVKVTQSSRYLVKRTGEKVFLECVQDMDHENMFWYRQDPGLGLRLIYFSYDVKMKEKGDIPEGYSVSREKKERFSLILESASTNQTSMYLCASSFGQPQHFGDGTRLSIL.

V is TRBV7-9 and J is TRBJ1-2; no firm D call. Germline assignment: CDR1 SEHNR and CDR2 FQNEAQ (reference sequence). This CDR3 region has 14 residues. The germline V and J ends were trimmed by 0 bases and 6 bases, with 11 bases remaining between them. CDR3 in DNA: TGTGCCAGCAGCTTAGCGAGGGCCTCTGATGGCTACACCTTC. Protein: CASSLARASDGYTF.

This chain joins TRBV5-4 and TRBJ2-1; the match to TRBD2 covers 15 bases. This CDR3 contains 17 residues. The junction had 4 bases not matched to a gene; V was cut back by 2 bases and J by 4 bases. In germline, CDR1 is SGHNT, CDR2 YYREEE (reference sequence). In nucleotides, the CDR3 is TGTGCCAGCAGCTTCGGACTAGCGGGGGGGTTTTACAATGAGCAGTTCTTC. This gives the protein CASSFGLAGGFYNEQFF.

CDR3: CASSADRTGPNEKLFF. CDR3 DNA: TGCGCCAGCAGCGCCGACCGGACAGGGCCTAATGAAAAACTGTTTTTT. The J gene is TRBJ1-4, the V gene TRBV5-1; the match to TRBD1 covers 8 bases. The ends lost 4 bases at V and 3 bases at J; junction bases unmatched: 8. The CDR3 is 16 amino acids. Germline-derived CDR1 and CDR2 are SGHRS and YFSETQ.

The rearrangement uses TRBV9 and TRBJ2-1, with 7 positions matching TRBD2. CDR3 length: 15 amino acids. V shed 0 bases and J 9 bases; nucleotides not matched to a gene: 9. The germline V gene has CDR1 SGDLS and CDR2 YYNGEE. As DNA, the CDR3 is TGTGCCAGCAGCGTAGGGCTAGCGGAGCAGAGTGAGCAGTTCTTC. Translated, it gives CASSVGLAEQSEQFF.

V usage is TRBV10-3 and J usage is TRBJ1-2; D is perhaps TRBD1 (6 bases). Germline CDR1 and CDR2: ENHRY and SYGVKD. V lost 3 bases, J lost 2 bases, and 13 bases lay in between. The CDR3 spans 15 residues. The chain's CDR3 is CAISDSGGQNYGYTF. The CDR3 DNA is TGTGCCATCAGTGACTCCGGAGGACAGAACTATGGCTACACCTTC.

This sequence joins TRBV6-6 and TRBJ1-5, with TRBD1 matching 7 bases. Trimming removed 2 bases from V and 6 bases from J; junction bases left unmatched: 4. The CDR3 extends over 14 amino acids. Germline CDR1 is MNHNY and CDR2 is SVGAGI (reference sequence). The DNA for the CDR3 is TGTGCCAGCAGTTACGTGACAGGGACTCAGCCCCAGCATTTT. Protein sequence: CASSYVTGTQPQHF.

The chain links TRBV28 to TRBJ1-2; no reliable D call. CDR3 length: 16 amino acids. Trimming left V 2 bases short and J 0 bases short, with 13 bases between. The germline V gene encodes CDR1 MDHEN and CDR2 SYDVKM. CDR3 bases: TGTGCCAGCAGTTTAATTGATCCAGGCCCTAACTATGGCTACACCTTC. It is translated as CASSLIDPGPNYGYTF.

The CDR3 nucleotides read TGTGCCAGCAGCTTAGTCGACGAGCAGTACTTC. Its translation: CASSLVDEQYF. The chain links TRBV11-2 to TRBJ2-7; D is unclear. This CDR3 has 11 amino acids. Germline V lookup: CDR1 SGHAT, CDR2 FQNNGV. V was pared by 1 base and J by 5 bases, with 3 bases between.

The chain employs TRBV7-9 and TRBJ2-1; D unclear. Germline assignment: CDR1 SEHNR and CDR2 FQNEAQ (reference sequence). V was clipped by 5 bases and J by 6 bases, with 17 bases between them. The CDR3 totals 15 residues. CDR3 region: CASSPRQTRSNEQFF. Here the CDR3 DNA reads TGTGCCAGCAGCCCCCGCCAGACCCGGAGCAATGAGCAGTTCTTC.

V and J are TRBV5-6 and TRBJ1-5, with 7 bases matching TRBD1. V was pared by 0 bases and J by 5 bases, with 11 bases of the junction left unmatched. Germline V gene data show CDR1 as SGHDT and CDR2 as YYEEEE. This CDR3 is built from 17 residues. DNA of the CDR3: TGTGCCAGCAGCTTGGGAGGGGTAGGGGGCGGCCATCAGCCCCAGCATTTT. Translating gives CASSLGGVGGGHQPQHF.

The chain carries TRBV27 and TRBJ2-7; 8 bases fit TRBD2. V lost 6 bases and J lost 6; bases outside the gene matches: 19. This CDR3 comprises 17 residues. Germline CDR1 and CDR2: MNHEY and SMNVEV (reference sequence). The CDR3 reads CASSKSNEPGLGFEQYF. The CDR3 nucleotides are TGTGCCAGCAGCAAGAGCAACGAGCCGGGACTAGGTTTCGAGCAGTACTTC.

This chain connects TRBV19 to TRBJ2-7; 7 bases line up with TRBD2. Trimming took 7 bases from V and 6 from J; bases not matched to a gene: 9. Germline V gene data show CDR1 as LNHDA and CDR2 as SQIVND (reference sequence). The CDR3 runs to 13 residues. CDR3 sequence: CASTFQGGSEQYF. The CDR3 bases are TGTGCCAGTACCTTCCAGGGAGGGAGCGAGCAGTACTTC.